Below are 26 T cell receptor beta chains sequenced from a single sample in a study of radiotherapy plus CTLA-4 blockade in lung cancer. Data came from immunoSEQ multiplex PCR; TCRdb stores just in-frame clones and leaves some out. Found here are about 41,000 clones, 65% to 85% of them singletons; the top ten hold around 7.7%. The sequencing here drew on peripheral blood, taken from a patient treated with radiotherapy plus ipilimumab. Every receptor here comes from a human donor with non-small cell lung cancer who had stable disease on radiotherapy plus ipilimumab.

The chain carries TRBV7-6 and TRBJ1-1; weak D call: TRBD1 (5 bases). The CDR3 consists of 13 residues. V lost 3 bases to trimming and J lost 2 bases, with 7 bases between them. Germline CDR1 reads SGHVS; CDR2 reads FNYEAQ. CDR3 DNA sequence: TGTGCCAGCAGCTTTGACAGTAACACTGAAGCTTTCTTT. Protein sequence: CASSFDSNTEAFF.

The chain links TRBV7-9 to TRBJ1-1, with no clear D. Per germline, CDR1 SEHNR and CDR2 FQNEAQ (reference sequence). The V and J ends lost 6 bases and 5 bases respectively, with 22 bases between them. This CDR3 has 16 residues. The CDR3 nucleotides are TGTGCCAGCAGTTCCCTAGTACAGTCGTTGAGGACTGAAGCTTTCTTT. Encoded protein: CASSSLVQSLRTEAFF.

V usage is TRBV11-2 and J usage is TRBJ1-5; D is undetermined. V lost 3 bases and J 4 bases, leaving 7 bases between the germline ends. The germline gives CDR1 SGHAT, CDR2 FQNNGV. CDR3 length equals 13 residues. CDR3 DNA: TGTGCCAGCAGCTTTAACCAAAATCAGCCCCAGCATTTT. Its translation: CASSFNQNQPQHF.

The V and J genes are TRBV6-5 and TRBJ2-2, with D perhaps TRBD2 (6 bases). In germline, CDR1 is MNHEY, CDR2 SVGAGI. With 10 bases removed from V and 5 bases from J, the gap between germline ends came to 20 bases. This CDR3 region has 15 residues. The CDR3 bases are TGTGCCACCCTTGGACCGGGACTCTTAACCGGGGAGCTGTTTTTT. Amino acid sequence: CATLGPGLLTGELFF.

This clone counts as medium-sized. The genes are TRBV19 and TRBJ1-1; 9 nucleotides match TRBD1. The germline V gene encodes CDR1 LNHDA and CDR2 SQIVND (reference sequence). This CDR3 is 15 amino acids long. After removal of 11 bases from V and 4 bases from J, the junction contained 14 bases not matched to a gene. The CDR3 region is CAARTGGASSTEAFF. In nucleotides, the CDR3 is TGTGCCGCCCGAACAGGGGGCGCGAGTAGCACTGAAGCTTTCTTT.

The CDR3 DNA is TGTGCCAGCAGCTTGGTGCAGGGTCATAATTCACCCCTCCACTTT. It codes for CASSLVQGHNSPLHF. The chain couples TRBV5-6 to TRBJ1-6; TRBD1 is a possible D gene (5 bases). The CDR3 has 15 amino acids. V lost 0 bases, J lost 5 bases, and 9 bases lay in between. Germline CDR1 SGHDT, CDR2 YYEEEE.

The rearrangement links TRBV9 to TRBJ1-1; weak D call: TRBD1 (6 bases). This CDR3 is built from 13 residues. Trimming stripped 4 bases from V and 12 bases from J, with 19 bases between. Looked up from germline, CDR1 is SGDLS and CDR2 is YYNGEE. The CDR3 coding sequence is TGTGCCAGCAGCACCTTCAAACAGGGAAGAACTTTCTTT. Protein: CASSTFKQGRTFF.

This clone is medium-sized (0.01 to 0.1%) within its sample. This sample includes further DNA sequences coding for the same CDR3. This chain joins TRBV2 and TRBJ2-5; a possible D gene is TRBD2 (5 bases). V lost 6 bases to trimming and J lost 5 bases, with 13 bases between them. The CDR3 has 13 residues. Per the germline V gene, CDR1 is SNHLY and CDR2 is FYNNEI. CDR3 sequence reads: CASRSRGWETQYF. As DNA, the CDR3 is TGTGCCAGCAGGAGCCGGGGTTGGGAGACCCAGTACTTC.

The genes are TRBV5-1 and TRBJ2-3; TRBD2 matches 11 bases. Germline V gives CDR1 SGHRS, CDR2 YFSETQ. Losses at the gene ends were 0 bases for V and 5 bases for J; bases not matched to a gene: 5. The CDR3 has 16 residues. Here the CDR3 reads CASSLVGLAGLDTQYF. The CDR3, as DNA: TGCGCCAGCAGCTTGGTCGGACTAGCGGGCTTAGATACGCAGTATTTT.

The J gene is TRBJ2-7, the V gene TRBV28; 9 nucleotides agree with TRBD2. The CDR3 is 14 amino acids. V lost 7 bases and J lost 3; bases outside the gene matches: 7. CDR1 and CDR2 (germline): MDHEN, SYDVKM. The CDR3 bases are TGTGCCAGCAACGAAGCGGGGGGACTCTACGAGCAGTACGTC. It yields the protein CASNEAGGLYEQYV.

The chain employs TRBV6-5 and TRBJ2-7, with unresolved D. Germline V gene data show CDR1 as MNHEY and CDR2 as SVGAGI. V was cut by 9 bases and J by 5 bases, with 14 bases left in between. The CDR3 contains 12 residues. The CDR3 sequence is CASRTTGHEQYF. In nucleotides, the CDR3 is TGTGCCAGTCGGACCACCGGACACGAGCAGTACTTC.

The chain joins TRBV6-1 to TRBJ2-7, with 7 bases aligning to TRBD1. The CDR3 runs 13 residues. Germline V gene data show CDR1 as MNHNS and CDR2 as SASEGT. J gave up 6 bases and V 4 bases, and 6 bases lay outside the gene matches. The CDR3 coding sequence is TGTGCCAGCAGTGTGGAAGGGGGCGGCGAGCAGTACTTC. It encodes CASSVEGGGEQYF.

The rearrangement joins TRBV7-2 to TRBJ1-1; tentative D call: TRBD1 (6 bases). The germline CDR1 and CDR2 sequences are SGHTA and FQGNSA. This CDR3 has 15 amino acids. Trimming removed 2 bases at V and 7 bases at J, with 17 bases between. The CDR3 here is CASSLPGGTTGEAFF. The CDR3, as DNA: TGTGCCAGCAGCTTACCGGGGGGCACAACCGGTGAAGCTTTCTTT.

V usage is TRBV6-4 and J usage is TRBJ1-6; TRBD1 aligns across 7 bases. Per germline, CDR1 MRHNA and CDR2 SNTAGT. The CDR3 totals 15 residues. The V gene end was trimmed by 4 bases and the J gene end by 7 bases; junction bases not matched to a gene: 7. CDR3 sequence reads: CASSVEGTVNSPLHF. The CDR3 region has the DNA TGTGCCAGCAGTGTTGAAGGGACAGTCAATTCACCCCTCCACTTT.

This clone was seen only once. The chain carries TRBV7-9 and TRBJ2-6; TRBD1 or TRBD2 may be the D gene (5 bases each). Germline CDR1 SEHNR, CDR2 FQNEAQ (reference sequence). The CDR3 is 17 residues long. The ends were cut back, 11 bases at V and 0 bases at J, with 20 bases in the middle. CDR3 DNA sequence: TGTGCCTGGGGGACCAGGGAACTACTCTCTGGGGCCAACGTCCTGACTTTC. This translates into CAWGTRELLSGANVLTF.

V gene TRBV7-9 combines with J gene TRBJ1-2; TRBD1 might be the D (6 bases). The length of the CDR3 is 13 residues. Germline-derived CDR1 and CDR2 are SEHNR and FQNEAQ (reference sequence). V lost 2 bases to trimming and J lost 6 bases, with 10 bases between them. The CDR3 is CASSLNRVNGYTF. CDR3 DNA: TGTGCCAGCAGCTTAAACAGGGTGAATGGCTACACCTTC.

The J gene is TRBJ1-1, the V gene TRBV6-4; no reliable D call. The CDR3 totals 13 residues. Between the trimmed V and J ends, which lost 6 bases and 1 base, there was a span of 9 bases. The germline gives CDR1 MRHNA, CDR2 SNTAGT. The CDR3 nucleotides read TGTGCCAGCAGCCTCGACTCGAACACTGAAGCTTTCTTT. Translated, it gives CASSLDSNTEAFF.

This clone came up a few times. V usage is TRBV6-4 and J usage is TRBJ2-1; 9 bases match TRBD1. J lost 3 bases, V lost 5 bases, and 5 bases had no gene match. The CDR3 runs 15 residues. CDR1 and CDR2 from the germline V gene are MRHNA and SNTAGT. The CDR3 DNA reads TGTGCCAGCAGTTTGGACAGGGGCAACTACAATGAGCAGTTCTTC. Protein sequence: CASSLDRGNYNEQFF.

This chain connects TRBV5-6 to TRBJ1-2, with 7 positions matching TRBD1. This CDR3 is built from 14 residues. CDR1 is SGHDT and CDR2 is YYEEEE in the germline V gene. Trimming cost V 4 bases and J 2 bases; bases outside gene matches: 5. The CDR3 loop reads CASSQDRRNYGYTF. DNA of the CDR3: TGTGCCAGCAGCCAGGACAGGAGAAACTATGGCTACACCTTC.

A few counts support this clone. CDR3: CASSLGQGNGYTF. CDR3 DNA: TGTGCCAGCAGCTTAGGACAGGGGAATGGCTACACCTTC. This chain connects TRBV7-6 to TRBJ1-2; TRBD1 matches 8 bases. Trimming took 1 base from V and 6 from J; bases not matched to a gene: 1. The V gene's germline CDR1 is SGHVS and CDR2 FNYEAQ. The CDR3 loop spans 13 amino acids.

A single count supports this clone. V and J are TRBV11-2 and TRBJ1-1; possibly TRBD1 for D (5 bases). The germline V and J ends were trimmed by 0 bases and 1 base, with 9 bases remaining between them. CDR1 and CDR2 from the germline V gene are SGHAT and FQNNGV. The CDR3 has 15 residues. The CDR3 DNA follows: TGTGCCAGCAGCTTAGACCCGCAGGGGAACACTGAAGCTTTCTTT. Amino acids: CASSLDPQGNTEAFF.

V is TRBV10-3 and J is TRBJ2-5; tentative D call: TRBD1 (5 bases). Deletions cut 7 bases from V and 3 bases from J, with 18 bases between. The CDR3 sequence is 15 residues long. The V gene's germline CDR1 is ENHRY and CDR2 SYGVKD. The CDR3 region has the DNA TGTGCCATCAAGGGTTCGCAGGGTTCGGAAGAGACCCAGTACTTC. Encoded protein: CAIKGSQGSEETQYF.

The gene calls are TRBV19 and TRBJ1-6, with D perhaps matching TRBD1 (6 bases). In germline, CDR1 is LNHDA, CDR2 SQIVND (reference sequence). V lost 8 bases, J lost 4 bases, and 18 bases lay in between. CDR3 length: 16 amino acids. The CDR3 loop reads CASGSDRTQYNSPLHF. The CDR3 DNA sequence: TGTGCCAGTGGCTCCGACAGGACGCAATATAATTCACCCCTCCACTTT.

CDR3 DNA sequence: TGTGCCACCCCGGCCGTAGGAGACTCTGGGGCCAACGTCCTGACTTTC. It codes for CATPAVGDSGANVLTF. The rearrangement joins TRBV10-3 to TRBJ2-6; D ambiguous. The length of the CDR3 is 16 residues. Germline V CDR1 and CDR2: ENHRY, SYGVKD. The V end lost 10 bases, the J end lost 0 bases, and 16 bases lay between the germline ends.

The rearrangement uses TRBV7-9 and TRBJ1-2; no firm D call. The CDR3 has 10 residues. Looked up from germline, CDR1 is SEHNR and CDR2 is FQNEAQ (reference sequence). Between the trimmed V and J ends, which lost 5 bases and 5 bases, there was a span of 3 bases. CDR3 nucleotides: TGTGCCAGCAGCCAATATGGCTACACCTTC. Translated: CASSQYGYTF.

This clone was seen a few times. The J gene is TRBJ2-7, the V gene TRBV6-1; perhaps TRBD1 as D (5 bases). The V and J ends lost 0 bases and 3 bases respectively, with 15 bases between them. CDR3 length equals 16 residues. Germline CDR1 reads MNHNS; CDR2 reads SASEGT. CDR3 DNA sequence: TGTGCCAGCAGTGAAGCGCTTCTGGACACATTCTACGAGCAGTACGTC. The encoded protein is CASSEALLDTFYEQYV.